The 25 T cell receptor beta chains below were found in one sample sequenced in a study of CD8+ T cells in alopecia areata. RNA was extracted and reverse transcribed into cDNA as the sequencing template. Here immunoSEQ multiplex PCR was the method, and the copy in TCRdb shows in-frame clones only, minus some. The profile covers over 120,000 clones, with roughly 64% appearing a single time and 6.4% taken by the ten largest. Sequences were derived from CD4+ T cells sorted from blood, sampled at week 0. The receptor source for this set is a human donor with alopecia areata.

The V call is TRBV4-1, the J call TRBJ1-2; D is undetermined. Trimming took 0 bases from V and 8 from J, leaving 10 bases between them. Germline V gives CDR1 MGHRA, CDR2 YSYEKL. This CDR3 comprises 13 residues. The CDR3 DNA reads TGCGCCAGCAGCCAAGAGCGAGGTCTGGGCTACACCTTC. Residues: CASSQERGLGYTF.

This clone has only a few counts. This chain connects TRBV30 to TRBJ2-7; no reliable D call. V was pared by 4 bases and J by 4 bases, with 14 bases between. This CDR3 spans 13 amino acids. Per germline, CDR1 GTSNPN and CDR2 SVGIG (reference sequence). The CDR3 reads CAWIEDTKYEQYF. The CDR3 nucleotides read TGTGCCTGGATCGAAGACACTAAGTACGAGCAGTACTTC.

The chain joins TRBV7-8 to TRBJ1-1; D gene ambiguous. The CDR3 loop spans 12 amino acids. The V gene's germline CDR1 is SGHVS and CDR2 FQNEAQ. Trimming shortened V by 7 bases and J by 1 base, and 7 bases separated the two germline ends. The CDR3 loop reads CASTRTNTEAFF. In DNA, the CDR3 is TGTGCCAGCACACGAACGAACACTGAAGCTTTCTTT.

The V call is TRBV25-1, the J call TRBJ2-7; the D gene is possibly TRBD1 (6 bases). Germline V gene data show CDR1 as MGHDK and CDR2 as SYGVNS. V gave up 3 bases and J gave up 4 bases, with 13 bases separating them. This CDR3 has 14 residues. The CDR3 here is CASSDTGTFYEQYF. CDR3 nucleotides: TGTGCCAGCAGTGACACCGGGACATTTTACGAGCAGTACTTC.

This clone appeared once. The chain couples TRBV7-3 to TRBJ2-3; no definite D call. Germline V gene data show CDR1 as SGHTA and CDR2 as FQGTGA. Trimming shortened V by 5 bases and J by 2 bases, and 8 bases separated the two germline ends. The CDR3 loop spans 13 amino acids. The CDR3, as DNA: TGTGCCAGCAGCACCTCAACCACAGATACGCAGTATTTT. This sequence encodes CASSTSTTDTQYF.

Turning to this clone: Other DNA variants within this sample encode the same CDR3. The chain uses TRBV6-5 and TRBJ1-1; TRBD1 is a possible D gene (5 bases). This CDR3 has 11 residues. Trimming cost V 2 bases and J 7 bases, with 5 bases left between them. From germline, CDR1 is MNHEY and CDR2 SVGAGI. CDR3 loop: CASSYGGEAFF. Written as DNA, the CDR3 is TGTGCCAGCAGTTACGGGGGTGAAGCTTTCTTT.

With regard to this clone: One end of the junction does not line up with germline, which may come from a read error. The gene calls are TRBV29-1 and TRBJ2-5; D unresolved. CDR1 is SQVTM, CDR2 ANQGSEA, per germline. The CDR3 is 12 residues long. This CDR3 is CSYPDLQQTQYF. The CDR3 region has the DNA TGCAGCTACCCGGACCTCCAACAGACCCAGTACTTC.

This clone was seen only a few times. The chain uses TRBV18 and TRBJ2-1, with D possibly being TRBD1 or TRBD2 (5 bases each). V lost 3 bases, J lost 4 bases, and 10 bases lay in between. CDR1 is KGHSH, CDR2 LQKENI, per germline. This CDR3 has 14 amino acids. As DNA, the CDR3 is TGTGCCAGCTCACCCCTCGGGGCTTACAATGAGCAGTTCTTC. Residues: CASSPLGAYNEQFF.

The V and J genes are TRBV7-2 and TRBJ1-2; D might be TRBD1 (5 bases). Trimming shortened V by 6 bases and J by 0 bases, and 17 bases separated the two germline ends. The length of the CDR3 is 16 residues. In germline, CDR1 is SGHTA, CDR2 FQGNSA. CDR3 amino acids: CASSRRVGDSNYGYTF. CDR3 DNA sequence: TGTGCCAGCAGTCGCAGGGTTGGGGACTCTAACTATGGCTACACCTTC.

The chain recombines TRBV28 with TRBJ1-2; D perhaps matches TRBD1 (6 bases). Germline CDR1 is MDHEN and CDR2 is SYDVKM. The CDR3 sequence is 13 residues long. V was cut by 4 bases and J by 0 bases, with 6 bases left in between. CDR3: CASSSGANYGYTF. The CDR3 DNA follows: TGTGCCAGCAGTTCAGGGGCTAACTATGGCTACACCTTC.

The CDR3 nucleotides are TGTGCCAGCAGTGAGGGCCTTAACTATGGCTACACCTTC. This encodes CASSEGLNYGYTF. The chain employs TRBV25-1 and TRBJ1-2; D remains ambiguous. The CDR3 has 13 residues. Germline CDR1 is MGHDK and CDR2 is SYGVNS. V lost 3 bases and J lost 1, with 6 bases in between.

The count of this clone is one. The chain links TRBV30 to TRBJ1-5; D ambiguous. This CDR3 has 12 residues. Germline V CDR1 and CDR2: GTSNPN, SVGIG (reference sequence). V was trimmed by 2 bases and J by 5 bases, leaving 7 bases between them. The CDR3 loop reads CAWSPTHQPQHF. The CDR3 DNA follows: TGTGCCTGGAGTCCCACCCATCAGCCCCAGCATTTT.

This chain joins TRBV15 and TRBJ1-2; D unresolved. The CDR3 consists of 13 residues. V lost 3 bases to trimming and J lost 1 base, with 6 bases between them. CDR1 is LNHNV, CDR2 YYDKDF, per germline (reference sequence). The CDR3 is CATSSAYNYGYTF. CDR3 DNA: TGTGCCACCAGCAGTGCCTATAACTATGGCTACACCTTC.

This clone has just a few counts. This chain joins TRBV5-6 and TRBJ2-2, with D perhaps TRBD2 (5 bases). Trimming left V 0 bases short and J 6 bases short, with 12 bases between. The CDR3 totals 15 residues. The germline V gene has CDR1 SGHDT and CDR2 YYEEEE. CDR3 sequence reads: CASSLAAGGAGELFF. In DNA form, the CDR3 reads TGTGCCAGCAGCTTGGCTGCAGGAGGTGCCGGGGAGCTGTTTTTT. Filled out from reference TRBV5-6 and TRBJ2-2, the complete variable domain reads DAGVTQSPTHLIKTRGQQVTLRCSPKSGHDTVSWYQQALGQGPQFIFQYYEEEERQRGNFPDRFSGHQFPNYSSELNVNALLLGDSALYLCASSLAAGGAGELFFGEGSRLTVL.

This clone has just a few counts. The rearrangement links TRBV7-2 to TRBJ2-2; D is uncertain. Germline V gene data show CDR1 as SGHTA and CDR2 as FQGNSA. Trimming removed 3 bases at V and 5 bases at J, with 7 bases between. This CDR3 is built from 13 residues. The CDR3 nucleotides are TGTGCCAGCAGCTTCCAAGGGACCGGGGAGCTGTTTTTT. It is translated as CASSFQGTGELFF.

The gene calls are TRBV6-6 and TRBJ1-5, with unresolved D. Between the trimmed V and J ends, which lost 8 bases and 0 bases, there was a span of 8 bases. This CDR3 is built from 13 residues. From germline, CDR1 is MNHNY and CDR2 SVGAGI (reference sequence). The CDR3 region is CASGRNSNQPQHF. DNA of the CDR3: TGTGCCAGCGGGCGGAATAGCAATCAGCCCCAGCATTTT.

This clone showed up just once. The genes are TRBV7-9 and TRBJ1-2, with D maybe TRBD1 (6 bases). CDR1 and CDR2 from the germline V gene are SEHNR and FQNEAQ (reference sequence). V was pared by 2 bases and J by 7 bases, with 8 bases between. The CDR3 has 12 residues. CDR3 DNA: TGTGCCAGCAGCTTAACAGGGAGTGGCTACACCTTC. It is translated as CASSLTGSGYTF.

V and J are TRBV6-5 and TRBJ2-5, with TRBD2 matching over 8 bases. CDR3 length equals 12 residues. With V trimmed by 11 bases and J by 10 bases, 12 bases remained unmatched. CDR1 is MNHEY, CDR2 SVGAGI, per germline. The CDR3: CASRTPGGDQYF. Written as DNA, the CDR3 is TGTGCCTCCAGGACTCCGGGAGGGGACCAGTACTTC.

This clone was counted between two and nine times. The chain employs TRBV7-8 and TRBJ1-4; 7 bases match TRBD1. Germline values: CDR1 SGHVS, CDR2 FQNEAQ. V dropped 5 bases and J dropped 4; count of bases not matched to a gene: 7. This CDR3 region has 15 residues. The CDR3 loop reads CASSLRGAGNEKLFF. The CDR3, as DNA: TGTGCCAGCAGCCTCAGGGGGGCGGGTAATGAAAAACTGTTTTTT.

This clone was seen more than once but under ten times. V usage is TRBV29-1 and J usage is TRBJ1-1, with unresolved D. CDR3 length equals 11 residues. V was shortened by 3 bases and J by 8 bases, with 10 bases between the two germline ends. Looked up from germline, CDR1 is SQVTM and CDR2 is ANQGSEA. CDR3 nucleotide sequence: TGCAGCGTTGAGGTTCGGGAAGAAGCTTTCTTT. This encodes CSVEVREEAFF.

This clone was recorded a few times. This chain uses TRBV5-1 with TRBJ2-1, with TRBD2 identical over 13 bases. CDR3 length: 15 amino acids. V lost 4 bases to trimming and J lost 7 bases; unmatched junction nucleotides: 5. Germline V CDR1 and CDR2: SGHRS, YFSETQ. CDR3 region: CASSQGLAGANEQFF. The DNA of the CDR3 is TGCGCCAGCAGCCAAGGACTAGCGGGGGCGAATGAGCAGTTCTTC.

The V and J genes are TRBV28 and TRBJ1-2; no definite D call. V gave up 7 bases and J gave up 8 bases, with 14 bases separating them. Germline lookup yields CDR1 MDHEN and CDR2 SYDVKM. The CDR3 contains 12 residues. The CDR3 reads CASTPGVWGYTF. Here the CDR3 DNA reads TGTGCCAGCACCCCGGGAGTGTGGGGCTACACCTTC.

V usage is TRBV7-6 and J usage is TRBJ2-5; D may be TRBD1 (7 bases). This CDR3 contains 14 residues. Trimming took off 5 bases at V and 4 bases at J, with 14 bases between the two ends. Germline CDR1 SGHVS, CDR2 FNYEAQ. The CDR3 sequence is CASSERQGLETQYF. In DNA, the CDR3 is TGTGCCAGCAGCGAACGACAGGGACTAGAGACCCAGTACTTC.

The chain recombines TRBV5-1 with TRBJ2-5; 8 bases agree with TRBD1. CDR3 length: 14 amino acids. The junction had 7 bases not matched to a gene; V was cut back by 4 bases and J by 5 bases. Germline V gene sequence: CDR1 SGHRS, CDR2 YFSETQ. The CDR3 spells CASSIQGDQETQYF. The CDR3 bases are TGCGCCAGCAGCATACAGGGGGATCAGGAGACCCAGTACTTC.

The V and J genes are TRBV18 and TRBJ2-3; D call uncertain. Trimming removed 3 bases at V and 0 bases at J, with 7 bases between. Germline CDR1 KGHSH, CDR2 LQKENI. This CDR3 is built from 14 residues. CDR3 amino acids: CASSPGISTDTQYF. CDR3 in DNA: TGTGCCAGCTCACCGGGGATCAGCACAGATACGCAGTATTTT. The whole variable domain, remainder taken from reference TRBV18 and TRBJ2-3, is NAGVMQNPRHLVRRRGQEARLRCSPMKGHSHVYWYRQLPEEGLKFMVYLQKENIIDESGMPKERFSAEFPKEGPSILRIQQVVRGDSAAYFCASSPGISTDTQYFGPGTRLTVL.